This TCR beta chain was sequenced for a study of blood T cell repertoires in COVID-19. With 3 bases clipped from V and 6 bases from J, the junction kept 9 bases outside the gene matches. The CDR3 consists of 16 residues. Germline CDR1 MNHEY, CDR2 SMNVEV (reference sequence). The method was immunoSEQ multiplex PCR; TCRdb's version includes in-frame clones alone and lacks a portion of them. The data hold roughly 140,000 clones, with roughly four fifths observed a single time. The sequenced material came from peripheral blood. The sequence was obtained from a woman aged 80 or over in a cohort sampled during active or convalescent COVID-19. The rearrangement uses TRBV27 and TRBJ2-3, with 10 bases lining up with TRBD2. The DNA of the CDR3 is TGTGCCAGCAGTTTGGGGAGCGGGGGGGCTGGTGATACGCAGTATTTT. This translates into CASSLGSGGAGDTQYF.